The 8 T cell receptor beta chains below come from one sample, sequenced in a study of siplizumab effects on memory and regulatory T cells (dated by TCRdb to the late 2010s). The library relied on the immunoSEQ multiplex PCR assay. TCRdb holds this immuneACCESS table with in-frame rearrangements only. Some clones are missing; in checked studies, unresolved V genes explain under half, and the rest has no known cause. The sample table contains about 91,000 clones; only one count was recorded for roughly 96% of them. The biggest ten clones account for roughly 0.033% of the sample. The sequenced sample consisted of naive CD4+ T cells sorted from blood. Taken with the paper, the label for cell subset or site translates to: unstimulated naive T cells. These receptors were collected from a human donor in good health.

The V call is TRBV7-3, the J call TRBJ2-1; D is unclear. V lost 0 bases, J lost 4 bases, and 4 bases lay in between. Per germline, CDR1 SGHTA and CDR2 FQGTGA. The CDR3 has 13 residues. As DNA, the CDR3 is TGTGCCAGCAGCTTAACTCAGTACAATGAGCAGTTCTTC. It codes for CASSLTQYNEQFF.

The CDR3 nucleotides are TGTGCCAGCAGTCAAAATGAAAAACTGTTTTTT. This encodes CASSQNEKLFF. The chain joins TRBV5-6 to TRBJ1-4; no reliable D call. The CDR3 totals 11 residues. V was trimmed by 5 bases and J by 5 bases, leaving 4 bases between them. Germline loops: CDR1 SGHDT, CDR2 YYEEEE.

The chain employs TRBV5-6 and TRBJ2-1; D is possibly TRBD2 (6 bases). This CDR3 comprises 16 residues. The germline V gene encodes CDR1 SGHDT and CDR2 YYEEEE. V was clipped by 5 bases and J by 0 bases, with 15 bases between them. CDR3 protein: CASRPRVTSSYNEQFF. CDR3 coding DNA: TGTGCCAGCAGGCCCAGGGTGACTAGCTCCTACAATGAGCAGTTCTTC.

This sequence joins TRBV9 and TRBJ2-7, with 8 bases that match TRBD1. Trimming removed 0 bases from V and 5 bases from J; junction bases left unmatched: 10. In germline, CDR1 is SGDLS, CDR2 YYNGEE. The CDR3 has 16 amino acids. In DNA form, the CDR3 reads TGTGCCAGCAGCGTAGAGGGGGGACAGGCAGGTGACGAGCAGTACTTC. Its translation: CASSVEGGQAGDEQYF.

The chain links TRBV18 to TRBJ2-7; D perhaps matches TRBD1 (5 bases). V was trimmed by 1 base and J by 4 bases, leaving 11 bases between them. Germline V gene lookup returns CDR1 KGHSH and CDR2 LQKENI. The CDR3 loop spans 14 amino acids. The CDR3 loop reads CASSPRGRAYEQYF. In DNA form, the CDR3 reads TGTGCCAGCTCACCACGGGGCAGGGCTTACGAGCAGTACTTC.

The DNA for the CDR3 is TGCGCCAGCAAACCGGAACTTTACAGCTACGAGCAGTACTTC. It translates to CASKPELYSYEQYF. This chain connects TRBV5-1 to TRBJ2-7; D not resolved. Trimming removed 6 bases from V and 3 bases from J, with 16 bases in between. The length of the CDR3 is 14 residues. Germline V lookup: CDR1 SGHRS, CDR2 YFSETQ.

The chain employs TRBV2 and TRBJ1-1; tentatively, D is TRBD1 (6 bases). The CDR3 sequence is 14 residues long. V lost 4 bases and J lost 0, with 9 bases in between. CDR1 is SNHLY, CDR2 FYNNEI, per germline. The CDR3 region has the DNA TGTGCCAGCAGTGGGACAGCTATGAACACTGAAGCTTTCTTT. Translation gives CASSGTAMNTEAFF. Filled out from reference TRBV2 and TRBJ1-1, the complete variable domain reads EPEVTQTPSHQVTQMGQEVILRCVPISNHLYFYWYRQILGQKVEFLVSFYNNEISEKSEIFDDQFSVERPDGSNFTLKIRSTKLEDSAMYFCASSGTAMNTEAFFGQGTRLTVV.

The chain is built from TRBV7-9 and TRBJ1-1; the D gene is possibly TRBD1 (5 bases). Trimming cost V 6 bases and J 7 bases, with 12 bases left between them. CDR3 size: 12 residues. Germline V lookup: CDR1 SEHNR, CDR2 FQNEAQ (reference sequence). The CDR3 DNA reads TGTGCCAGCAGGGGGGATCGGGGTGAAGCTTTCTTT. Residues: CASRGDRGEAFF.